A selection of T cell receptor beta chains follows, all from one sample in a study of blood T cell repertoires in COVID-19. Produced via immunoSEQ multiplex PCR; TCRdb's table is partial and in-frame only. The sample shows fewer than 250,000 clones, roughly 80% of them seen only once. The sample consisted of peripheral blood. Source of these receptors: a human donor in a cohort sampled during active COVID-19. CDR3s include the opening cysteine and the closing phenylalanine or tryptophan. The D gene is left open where the match is weak. Part of the rows lack a size; the others show once, few, many or a class for expanded clones.

CDR3 length: 13
J gene: TRBJ1-1
D gene: -
clone size: -
V gene: TRBV5-1
CDR3 protein: CASSWAGDTEAFF
CDR3 DNA: TGCGCCAGCAGCTGGGCAGGGGACACCGAAGCTTTCTTT

CDR3 length: 15
J gene: TRBJ2-2
D gene: -
clone size: -
V gene: TRBV27
CDR3 protein: CASSFWQGGTGELFF
CDR3 DNA: TGTGCCAGCAGTTTTTGGCAGGGGGGTACCGGGGAGCTGTTTTTT

CDR3 length: 13
J gene: TRBJ1-5
D gene: -
clone size: once
V gene: TRBV19
CDR3 protein: CARNRRSNQPQHF
CDR3 DNA: TGTGCCAGGAACAGGAGAAGCAATCAGCCCCAGCATTTT

CDR3 length: 14
J gene: TRBJ2-5
D gene: -
clone size: -
V gene: TRBV5-1
CDR3 protein: CASSLTLAQETQYF
CDR3 DNA: TGCGCCAGCAGCTTGACGCTAGCACAAGAGACCCAGTACTTC

CDR3 length: 17
J gene: TRBJ1-3
D gene: -
clone size: -
V gene: TRBV7-6
CDR3 protein: CASSFRTGPNSGNTIYF
CDR3 DNA: TGTGCCAGCAGCTTCCGAACAGGGCCTAACTCTGGAAACACCATATATTTT

CDR3 length: 16
J gene: TRBJ1-2
D gene: -
clone size: -
V gene: TRBV2
CDR3 protein: CASSDEKIPEGYGYTF
CDR3 DNA: TGTGCCAGCAGTGACGAGAAAATCCCTGAGGGCTATGGCTACACCTTC

CDR3 length: 16
J gene: TRBJ2-3
D gene: TRBD2
clone size: -
V gene: TRBV11-2
CDR3 protein: CASSYGLAGVTDTQYF
CDR3 DNA: TGTGCCAGCAGCTACGGACTAGCGGGGGTTACAGATACGCAGTATTTT

CDR3 length: 12
J gene: TRBJ2-1
D gene: -
clone size: -
V gene: TRBV19
CDR3 protein: CASSIRYNEQFF
CDR3 DNA: TGTGCCAGTAGTATCCGCTACAATGAGCAGTTCTTC

CDR3 length: 17
J gene: TRBJ2-3
D gene: -
clone size: -
V gene: TRBV5-6
CDR3 protein: CASSFRGFTISTDTQYF
CDR3 DNA: TGTGCCAGCAGCTTTAGAGGTTTCACTATCAGCACAGATACGCAGTATTTT

CDR3 length: 12
J gene: TRBJ2-5
D gene: -
clone size: few
V gene: TRBV18
CDR3 protein: CASSPAGKTQYF
CDR3 DNA: TGTGCCAGCTCACCAGCCGGGAAGACCCAGTACTTC

CDR3 length: 12
J gene: TRBJ1-1
D gene: -
clone size: -
V gene: TRBV9
CDR3 protein: CASSSGGTEAFF
CDR3 DNA: TGTGCCAGCAGCTCGGGAGGCACTGAAGCTTTCTTT

CDR3 length: 16
J gene: TRBJ2-5
D gene: TRBD1
clone size: -
V gene: TRBV5-1
CDR3 protein: CASSFHPGTAQETQYF
CDR3 DNA: TGCGCCAGCAGTTTTCATCCCGGGACAGCTCAAGAGACCCAGTACTTC

CDR3 length: 18
J gene: TRBJ1-6
D gene: TRBD1
clone size: -
V gene: TRBV5-1
CDR3 protein: CASSLALSTGGESSPLHF
CDR3 DNA: TGCGCCAGCAGCTTGGCCCTCTCCACAGGGGGGGAAAGTTCACCCCTCCACTTT

CDR3 length: 14
J gene: TRBJ1-1
D gene: -
clone size: -
V gene: TRBV10-3
CDR3 protein: CAIRADYMNTEAFF
CDR3 DNA: TGTGCCATCAGGGCTGATTATATGAACACTGAAGCTTTCTTT

CDR3 length: 14
J gene: TRBJ1-2
D gene: TRBD1
clone size: once
V gene: TRBV4-2
CDR3 protein: CASQQGGSRGGYTF
CDR3 DNA: TGTGCCAGCCAGCAGGGGGGATCCAGAGGTGGCTACACCTTC

CDR3 length: 14
J gene: TRBJ1-6
D gene: -
clone size: -
V gene: TRBV19
CDR3 protein: CASSPLSPNSPLHF
CDR3 DNA: TGTGCCAGTAGTCCGCTGAGCCCAAATTCACCCCTCCACTTT

CDR3 length: 12
J gene: TRBJ2-7
D gene: -
clone size: -
V gene: TRBV5-4
CDR3 protein: CASSLVGAEQYF
CDR3 DNA: TGTGCCAGCAGCTTGGTGGGAGCCGAGCAGTACTTC

CDR3 length: 15
J gene: TRBJ2-1
D gene: TRBD1
clone size: -
V gene: TRBV18
CDR3 protein: CASSPDRGHYNEQFF
CDR3 DNA: TGTGCCAGCTCACCCGACAGGGGTCACTACAATGAGCAGTTCTTC

CDR3 length: 14
J gene: TRBJ2-1
D gene: -
clone size: -
V gene: TRBV29-1
CDR3 protein: CSVEKGILGNEQFF
CDR3 DNA: TGCAGCGTTGAAAAGGGGATCCTAGGCAATGAGCAGTTCTTC

CDR3 length: 15
J gene: TRBJ2-3
D gene: TRBD1
clone size: -
V gene: TRBV3-1/TRBV3-2
CDR3 protein: CASSRRQGATDTQYF
CDR3 DNA: TGTGCCAGCAGCCGACGACAGGGAGCCACAGATACGCAGTATTTT

CDR3 length: 17
J gene: TRBJ1-1
D gene: TRBD1
clone size: -
V gene: TRBV5-1
CDR3 protein: CASSRTAGGVMNTEAFF
CDR3 DNA: TGCGCCAGCAGCCGGACGGCAGGGGGAGTGATGAACACTGAAGCTTTCTTT

CDR3 length: 15
J gene: TRBJ1-2
D gene: TRBD1
clone size: once
V gene: TRBV28
CDR3 protein: CASRAPGQGNYGYTF
CDR3 DNA: TGTGCCAGCAGGGCTCCGGGACAGGGAAACTATGGCTACACCTTC

CDR3 length: 15
J gene: TRBJ1-5
D gene: TRBD1
clone size: -
V gene: TRBV2
CDR3 protein: CASSSEGGENQPQHF
CDR3 DNA: TGTGCCAGCAGTTCGGAAGGGGGCGAAAATCAGCCCCAGCATTTT

CDR3 length: 16
J gene: TRBJ2-2
D gene: TRBD2
clone size: -
V gene: TRBV2
CDR3 protein: CASRSGTSGASGELFF
CDR3 DNA: TGTGCCAGCAGATCCGGGACTAGCGGGGCGTCCGGGGAGCTGTTTTTT

CDR3 length: 17
J gene: TRBJ2-1
D gene: TRBD1
clone size: -
V gene: TRBV27
CDR3 protein: CASSYRHRGESYNEQFF
CDR3 DNA: TGTGCCAGCAGTTACCGCCACAGGGGAGAGTCCTACAATGAGCAGTTCTTC

CDR3 length: 15
J gene: TRBJ2-7
D gene: -
clone size: -
V gene: TRBV3-1/TRBV3-2
CDR3 protein: CASSQSGPFSYEQYF
CDR3 DNA: TGTGCCAGCAGCCAATCGGGTCCGTTCTCCTACGAGCAGTACTTC

CDR3 length: 18
J gene: TRBJ2-1
D gene: -
clone size: once
V gene: TRBV19
CDR3 protein: CASRRRSSGVRRYNEQFF
CDR3 DNA: TGTGCCAGTAGACGACGTAGTAGCGGAGTGAGAAGGTACAATGAGCAGTTCTTC

CDR3 length: 18
J gene: TRBJ2-3
D gene: -
clone size: -
V gene: TRBV18
CDR3 protein: CASSSRSGNRRYTDTQYF
CDR3 DNA: TGTGCCAGCTCAAGTAGATCGGGGAACCGCAGATACACAGATACGCAGTATTTT

CDR3 length: 15
J gene: TRBJ2-1
D gene: TRBD1
clone size: -
V gene: TRBV19
CDR3 protein: CASSRQGATYNEQFF
CDR3 DNA: TGTGCCAGTAGTAGGCAGGGGGCCACCTACAATGAGCAGTTCTTC

CDR3 length: 15
J gene: TRBJ1-1
D gene: TRBD1
clone size: once
V gene: TRBV7-9
CDR3 protein: CASSSYRDRVTEAFF
CDR3 DNA: TGTGCCAGCAGCTCTTATCGGGACAGGGTCACTGAAGCTTTCTTT

CDR3 length: 13
J gene: TRBJ2-3
D gene: -
clone size: once
V gene: TRBV28
CDR3 protein: CASSPRATDTQYF
CDR3 DNA: TGTGCCAGCAGCCCGCGGGCCACAGATACGCAGTATTTT

CDR3 length: 17
J gene: TRBJ2-3
D gene: TRBD1
clone size: once
V gene: TRBV11-2
CDR3 protein: CASSLNVLTGGADTQYF
CDR3 DNA: TGTGCCAGCAGCTTAAACGTTTTGACAGGGGGAGCAGATACGCAGTATTTT

CDR3 length: 17
J gene: TRBJ1-5
D gene: -
clone size: once
V gene: TRBV27
CDR3 protein: CASSPGQISIRNQPQHF
CDR3 DNA: TGTGCCAGCAGTCCTGGACAGATATCTATCCGCAATCAGCCCCAGCATTTT

CDR3 length: 16
J gene: TRBJ1-1
D gene: -
clone size: -
V gene: TRBV2
CDR3 protein: CASTLDEGVGNTEAFF
CDR3 DNA: TGTGCCAGCACCCTAGATGAGGGGGTCGGGAACACTGAAGCTTTCTTT

CDR3 length: 13
J gene: TRBJ1-6
D gene: -
clone size: -
V gene: TRBV6-5
CDR3 protein: CASSYGGDSPLHF
CDR3 DNA: TGTGCCAGCAGTTACGGCGGGGATTCACCCCTCCACTTT

CDR3 length: 14
J gene: TRBJ2-5
D gene: -
clone size: -
V gene: TRBV7-9
CDR3 protein: CASSLVTGQETQYF
CDR3 DNA: TGTGCCAGCAGCTTAGTTACAGGGCAAGAGACCCAGTACTTC

CDR3 length: 14
J gene: TRBJ1-4
D gene: -
clone size: -
V gene: TRBV28
CDR3 protein: CASTGGAGDEKLFF
CDR3 DNA: TGTGCCAGCACGGGAGGGGCCGGGGATGAAAAACTGTTTTTT

CDR3 length: 10
J gene: TRBJ2-3
D gene: -
clone size: -
V gene: TRBV6-5
CDR3 protein: CEQALDTQYF
CDR3 DNA: TGCGAGCAGGCGCTTGATACGCAGTATTTT

CDR3 length: 13
J gene: TRBJ1-6
D gene: -
clone size: -
V gene: TRBV7-2
CDR3 protein: CASSPTQGSPLHF
CDR3 DNA: TGTGCCAGCAGCCCGACCCAGGGATCACCCCTCCACTTT

CDR3 length: 14
J gene: TRBJ2-7
D gene: -
clone size: -
V gene: TRBV7-2
CDR3 protein: CASSFRGAYYEQYF
CDR3 DNA: TGTGCCAGCAGCTTCCGTGGGGCGTACTACGAGCAGTACTTC

CDR3 length: 16
J gene: TRBJ2-5
D gene: -
clone size: -
V gene: TRBV3-1/TRBV3-2
CDR3 protein: CASSQTTVRGKETQYF
CDR3 DNA: TGTGCCAGCAGCCAGACAACCGTCAGGGGAAAGGAGACCCAGTACTTC

CDR3 length: 13
J gene: TRBJ1-2
D gene: -
clone size: -
V gene: TRBV6-4
CDR3 protein: CASRTDGGYGYTF
CDR3 DNA: TGTGCCAGCAGAACGGACGGGGGGTATGGCTACACCTTC

CDR3 length: 13
J gene: TRBJ2-2
D gene: TRBD2
clone size: -
V gene: TRBV10-1
CDR3 protein: CASSSSGWPLLFF
CDR3 DNA: TGCGCCAGCAGCTCTAGCGGGTGGCCTCTGCTGTTTTTT

CDR3 length: 15
J gene: TRBJ2-1
D gene: -
clone size: once
V gene: TRBV28
CDR3 protein: CASVPAGLTNNEQFF
CDR3 DNA: TGTGCCAGCGTGCCGGCGGGTCTTACCAACAATGAGCAGTTCTTC

CDR3 length: 19
J gene: TRBJ2-6
D gene: TRBD2
clone size: -
V gene: TRBV7-9
CDR3 protein: CASSLGYGRGSSGANVLTF
CDR3 DNA: TGTGCCAGCAGCTTAGGTTACGGGCGGGGGAGCTCTGGGGCCAACGTCCTGACTTTC

CDR3 length: 15
J gene: TRBJ2-1
D gene: TRBD1
clone size: -
V gene: TRBV11-2
CDR3 protein: CASSLRGSLYNEQFF
CDR3 DNA: TGTGCCAGCAGTCTCAGGGGGAGCCTCTACAATGAGCAGTTCTTC

CDR3 length: 13
J gene: TRBJ2-3
D gene: -
clone size: -
V gene: TRBV29-1
CDR3 protein: CSVVRGGTDTQYF
CDR3 DNA: TGCAGCGTTGTCCGCGGAGGCACAGATACGCAGTATTTT

CDR3 length: 15
J gene: TRBJ2-1
D gene: -
clone size: -
V gene: TRBV27
CDR3 protein: CASTRGTDRGNEQFF
CDR3 DNA: TGTGCCAGCACCCGGGGGACAGACAGAGGTAATGAGCAGTTCTTC

CDR3 length: 13
J gene: TRBJ2-5
D gene: -
clone size: -
V gene: TRBV6-1
CDR3 protein: CASSEEWEETQYF
CDR3 DNA: TGTGCCAGCAGTGAAGAATGGGAGGAGACCCAGTACTTC

CDR3 length: 15
J gene: TRBJ1-4
D gene: TRBD1
clone size: -
V gene: TRBV3-1/TRBV3-2
CDR3 protein: CASSQVGTDEEKLFF
CDR3 DNA: TGTGCCAGCAGCCAAGTCGGGACAGATGAAGAAAAACTGTTTTTT

CDR3 length: 14
J gene: TRBJ2-1
D gene: TRBD2
clone size: -
V gene: TRBV6-4
CDR3 protein: CASSSGSPGGIAFF
CDR3 DNA: TGTGCCAGCAGTAGCGGGAGTCCGGGCGGTATTGCGTTCTTC

CDR3 length: 15
J gene: TRBJ1-5
D gene: -
clone size: -
V gene: TRBV6-6
CDR3 protein: CASSYGQNSNQPQHF
CDR3 DNA: TGTGCCAGCAGTTATGGACAGAATAGCAATCAGCCCCAGCATTTT

CDR3 length: 13
J gene: TRBJ1-2
D gene: -
clone size: once
V gene: TRBV28
CDR3 protein: CATRTATSYGYTF
CDR3 DNA: TGTGCCACCCGGACAGCAACTAGCTATGGCTACACCTTC

CDR3 length: 18
J gene: TRBJ1-2
D gene: -
clone size: -
V gene: TRBV3-1/TRBV3-2
CDR3 protein: CASSQAWGGNRVAYGYTF
CDR3 DNA: TGTGCCAGCAGCCAAGCTTGGGGGGGAAACAGGGTCGCCTATGGCTACACCTTC

CDR3 length: 17
J gene: TRBJ1-2
D gene: TRBD1
clone size: once
V gene: TRBV3-1/TRBV3-2
CDR3 protein: CASSPPTGGAANYGYTF
CDR3 DNA: TGTGCCAGCAGCCCTCCAACAGGGGGGGCGGCTAACTATGGCTACACCTTC